These T cell receptor beta chains were read from a single sample in a study of CD8+ T cells in alopecia areata. Sequenced by immunoSEQ multiplex PCR; TCRdb stores in-frame clones only, minus some. The sample records under 250,000 clones, roughly three fifths being singletons. Sequencing input: CD8+ T cells sorted from blood. Receptors originate from a human donor in good health. CDR3s include the opening cysteine and the closing phenylalanine or tryptophan. Fields, in order: V gene, CDR3 protein.

v_gene: TRBV29-1; CDR3aa: CSVVLGTSFKQYF
v_gene: TRBV30; CDR3aa: CAWSRVPSGANVLTF
v_gene: TRBV9; CDR3aa: CASSVATGVEAFF
v_gene: TRBV4-2; CDR3aa: CASSVGNRVAGANVLTF
v_gene: TRBV25-1; CDR3aa: CASVWNTEAFF
v_gene: TRBV4-1; CDR3aa: CASSQAQRVRTDTQYF
v_gene: TRBV7-3; CDR3aa: CASSSRPDWEGQFF
v_gene: TRBV5-1; CDR3aa: CASSLEGNTEAFF
v_gene: TRBV10-3; CDR3aa: CAISESTSGGASTDTQYF
v_gene: TRBV27; CDR3aa: CASSPSGASSYNEQFF
v_gene: TRBV6-1; CDR3aa: CASSTGETQYF
v_gene: TRBV5-4; CDR3aa: CASSFKGSSYEQYF
v_gene: TRBV2; CDR3aa: CASRWGTGYTEAFF
v_gene: TRBV7-9; CDR3aa: CASSRPPGYEQYF
v_gene: TRBV30; CDR3aa: CAWDRAGYEQYF
v_gene: TRBV5-4; CDR3aa: CASSPGTSPYEQYF
v_gene: TRBV7-8; CDR3aa: CASSSGTSGFVEFF
v_gene: TRBV6-6; CDR3aa: CASSQVGPSYEQYF
v_gene: TRBV5-1; CDR3aa: CASSFTDYNEQFF
v_gene: TRBV4-1; CDR3aa: CASSQGAHQPQHF
v_gene: TRBV29-1; CDR3aa: CSVEDQRPWEAFF
v_gene: TRBV5-1; CDR3aa: CASSLAGGEKNIQYF
v_gene: TRBV30; CDR3aa: CAWTGDSSGANVLTF
v_gene: TRBV5-1; CDR3aa: CASSVGTDSYNEQFF
v_gene: TRBV19; CDR3aa: CASSIDGGVNEQYF
v_gene: TRBV29-1; CDR3aa: CSVLHRDTLRMNYGYTF
v_gene: TRBV2; CDR3aa: CASSEPSAETQYF
v_gene: TRBV25-1; CDR3aa: CASSEEGQGMGYGYTF
v_gene: TRBV2; CDR3aa: CASSHILAGTHNEQFF
v_gene: TRBV29-1; CDR3aa: CSVSRGEQYF
v_gene: TRBV6-1; CDR3aa: CASSGVGETQYF